This is a list of T cell receptor beta chains from one sample in a study of blood T cell repertoires in COVID-19. The table came from immunoSEQ multiplex PCR; TCRdb's copy has only in-frame clones and leaves some out. The table includes around 230,000 clones, roughly 88% detected once. The sample consisted of peripheral blood. The receptor source for this set is a man between 40 and 49 years old with acute or convalescent COVID-19. CDR3s include the opening cysteine and the closing phenylalanine or tryptophan. D genes are given only for firm matches. Only part of the rows carry a size: once, few, many, or a class if the clone is expanded.

abundance | d_gene | j_gene | v_gene | CDR3nt | CDR3aa
- | TRBD2 | TRBJ2-1 | TRBV25-1 | TGTGCCAGCAGTGAATTAAGCCTTGCGGGAGCTGGGAATGAGCAGTTCTTC | CASSELSLAGAGNEQFF
- | TRBD1 | TRBJ1-2 | TRBV19 | TGTGCCAGTAGTATGGGGACAGCGAAAGCCTATGGCTACACCTTC | CASSMGTAKAYGYTF
- | TRBD1 | TRBJ2-5 | TRBV7-9 | TGTGCCAGCAGCCTACAGGGGATCTGGGAGACCCAGTACTTC | CASSLQGIWETQYF
once | TRBD2 | TRBJ2-7 | TRBV3-1/TRBV3-2 | TGTGCCAGCAGCCAAGCGGGAGGGGCCTACGAGCAGTACTTC | CASSQAGGAYEQYF
- | TRBD2 | TRBJ2-3 | TRBV18 | TGTGCCAGCTCACCACGGACGGGACTAGCGGGGAGCACAGATACGCAGTATTTT | CASSPRTGLAGSTDTQYF
- | - | TRBJ2-3 | TRBV7-9 | TGTGCCAGCAGCTTCGGCGGGGATTTAGATACGCAGTATTTT | CASSFGGDLDTQYF
- | - | TRBJ1-2 | TRBV7-9 | TGTGCCAGCAGCCGTTCGGGAGGGGAAGATGGTGGCTACACCTTC | CASSRSGGEDGGYTF
- | - | TRBJ2-3 | TRBV29-1 | TGCAGCGTTGAAGGGGGAGAAGGGCAGTATTTT | CSVEGGEGQYF
- | TRBD1 | TRBJ2-5 | TRBV5-1 | TGCGCCAGCAGCTTGGCTAGGACAGGGCCATACCAAGAGACCCAGTACTTC | CASSLARTGPYQETQYF
- | TRBD2 | TRBJ2-1 | TRBV10-3 | TGTGCCATCAGGGGGGGGTCCTACAATGAGCAGTTCTTC | CAIRGGSYNEQFF
once | - | TRBJ1-3 | TRBV18 | TGTGCCAGCTCACTTACAGCCTCTGGAAACACCATATATTTT | CASSLTASGNTIYF
- | TRBD1 | TRBJ1-1 | TRBV5-1 | TGCGCCAGCAGCTTTACAGGGGGGAACACTGAAGCTTTCTTT | CASSFTGGNTEAFF
- | TRBD2 | TRBJ2-3 | TRBV4-3 | TGCGCCAGCAGCCAAGACCTTCTAGCGGGGTCAGTAGATACGCAGTATTTT | CASSQDLLAGSVDTQYF
few | TRBD1 | TRBJ2-7 | TRBV6-1 | TGTGCCAGCAGTGAAATGACAGGGGGAAGCTACGAGCAGTACTTC | CASSEMTGGSYEQYF
- | - | TRBJ1-1 | TRBV12-3/TRBV12-4 | TGTGCCAGCAGTTTGGCGGCGACAGGTGAAGCTTTCTTT | CASSLAATGEAFF
- | TRBD1 | TRBJ1-6 | TRBV5-6 | TGTGCCAGCAGCCAATTTCGGGACAGCGGCAATTCACCCCTCCACTTT | CASSQFRDSGNSPLHF
- | - | TRBJ2-7 | TRBV3-1/TRBV3-2 | TGTGCCAGCAGCCAAGTTGGGGGGTACGAGCAGTACTTC | CASSQVGGYEQYF
- | - | TRBJ1-1 | TRBV12-3/TRBV12-4 | TGTGCCAGCAGTTTCGGTGGGAACACTGAAGCTTTCTTT | CASSFGGNTEAFF
few | TRBD2 | TRBJ2-1 | TRBV24-1 | TGTGCCACCAGTGACTCTCGAGCGGGATCACGTAATGAGCAGTTCTTC | CATSDSRAGSRNEQFF
- | - | TRBJ1-1 | TRBV10-3 | TGTGCCATCAGGGGGACTTCAGAGAACACTGAAGCTTTCTTT | CAIRGTSENTEAFF
- | TRBD2 | TRBJ2-5 | TRBV19 | TGTGCCAGTAGTATGGGAGGGGTGGAGACCCAGTACTTC | CASSMGGVETQYF
few | - | TRBJ1-2 | TRBV28 | TGTGCCAGCAGTTTAATTCGTCAGGTCTCGTGGGACTATGGCTACACCTTC | CASSLIRQVSWDYGYTF
- | - | TRBJ1-1 | TRBV7-2 | TGTGCCAGCAGCTTTTCGACAGGACAGATGAACACTGAAGCTTTCTTT | CASSFSTGQMNTEAFF
- | - | TRBJ1-2 | TRBV7-9 | TGTGCCAGCAGCCCCGGTTTCGGGGTCGGCTACACCTTC | CASSPGFGVGYTF
- | - | TRBJ1-2 | TRBV7-8 | TGTGCCAGCAGCTTAGCCCAGGGCAACTATGGCTACACCTTC | CASSLAQGNYGYTF
- | - | TRBJ1-1 | TRBV5-1 | TGCGCCAGCAGCCAACAGGATAACACTGAAGCTTTCTTT | CASSQQDNTEAFF
- | - | TRBJ1-1 | TRBV7-9 | TGTGCCAGCAGCTTAGCCCAGTCTGAAGCTTTCTTT | CASSLAQSEAFF